This TCR beta chain was observed in a study of blood T cell repertoires in COVID-19. Study at large: Samples came from the United States, Italy and Spain, spanning acute and convalescent COVID-19. T cells, B-cell-depleted T cells, or PBMCs provided the cDNA or gDNA that served as material.

Germline assignment: CDR1 LGHDT and CDR2 YNNKEL (reference sequence). This CDR3 comprises 17 residues. The V end lost 0 bases, the J end lost 8 bases, and 22 bases lay between the germline ends. The table lists this clone with a count of one. Clones were sequenced by immunoSEQ multiplex PCR, and TCRdb holds only the in-frame ones, with some missing. The sample consists of 200,000 to 300,000 clones, roughly 80% of them appearing once. Input material: peripheral blood. This TCR derives from a woman aged 18-29 years with acute or convalescent COVID-19. This sequence joins TRBV3-1 (or the pseudogene TRBV3-2) and TRBJ1-2; D is perhaps TRBD1 (6 bases). The CDR3 is CASSQEGYRWGQAGYTF. The CDR3 DNA sequence: TGTGCCAGCAGCCAAGAGGGATACAGATGGGGACAAGCCGGCTACACCTTC.